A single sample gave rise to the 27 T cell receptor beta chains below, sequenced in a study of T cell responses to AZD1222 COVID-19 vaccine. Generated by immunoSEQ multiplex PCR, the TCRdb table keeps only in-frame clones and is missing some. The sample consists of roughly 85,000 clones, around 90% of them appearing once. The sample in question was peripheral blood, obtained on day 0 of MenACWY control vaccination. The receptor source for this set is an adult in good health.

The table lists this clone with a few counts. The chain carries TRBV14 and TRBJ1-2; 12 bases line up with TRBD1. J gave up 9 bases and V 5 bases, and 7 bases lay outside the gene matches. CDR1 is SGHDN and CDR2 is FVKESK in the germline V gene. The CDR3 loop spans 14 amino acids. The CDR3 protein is CASSEGQGASRYTF. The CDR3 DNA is TGTGCCAGCAGCGAGGGACAGGGGGCGTCTCGCTACACCTTC.

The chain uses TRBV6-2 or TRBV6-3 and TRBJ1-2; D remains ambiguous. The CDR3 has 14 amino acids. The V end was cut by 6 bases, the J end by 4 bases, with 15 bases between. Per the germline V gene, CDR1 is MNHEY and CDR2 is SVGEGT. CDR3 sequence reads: CASRPGGEPYGYTF. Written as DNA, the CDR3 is TGTGCCAGCAGGCCTGGCGGGGAGCCCTATGGCTACACCTTC.

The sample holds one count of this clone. The CDR3 DNA is TGCAGCGCTGGGCAGGGGGCGAGCTATGGCTACACCTTC. Translated, it gives CSAGQGASYGYTF. This chain connects TRBV29-1 to TRBJ1-2; TRBD1 aligns across 8 bases. CDR3 length: 13 residues. Germline loops: CDR1 SQVTM, CDR2 ANQGSEA. J gave up 4 bases and V 7 bases, and 8 bases lay outside the gene matches.

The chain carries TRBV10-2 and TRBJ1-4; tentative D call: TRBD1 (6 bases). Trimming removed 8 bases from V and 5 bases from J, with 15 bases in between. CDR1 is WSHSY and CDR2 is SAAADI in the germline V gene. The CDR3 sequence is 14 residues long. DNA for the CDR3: TGCGCCAGCTTGGAGGGGGGTAGGAATGAAAAACTGTTTTTT. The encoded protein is CASLEGGRNEKLFF.

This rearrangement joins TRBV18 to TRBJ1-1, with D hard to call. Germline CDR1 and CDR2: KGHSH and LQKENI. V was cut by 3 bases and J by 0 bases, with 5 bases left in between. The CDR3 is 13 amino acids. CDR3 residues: CASSPQLNTEAFF. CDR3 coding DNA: TGTGCCAGCTCACCCCAACTGAACACTGAAGCTTTCTTT.

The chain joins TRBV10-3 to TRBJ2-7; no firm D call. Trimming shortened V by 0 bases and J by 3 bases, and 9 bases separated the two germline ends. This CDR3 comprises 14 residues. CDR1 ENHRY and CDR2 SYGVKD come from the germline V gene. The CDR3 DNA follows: TGTGCCATCAGTGAGTCGGTGTCCTTCTACGAGCAGTACTTC. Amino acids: CAISESVSFYEQYF.

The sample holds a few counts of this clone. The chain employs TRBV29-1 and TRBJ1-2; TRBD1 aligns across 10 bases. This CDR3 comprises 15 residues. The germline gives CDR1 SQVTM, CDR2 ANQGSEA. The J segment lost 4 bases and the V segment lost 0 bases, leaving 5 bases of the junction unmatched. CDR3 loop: CSVEDGQGDGYGYTF. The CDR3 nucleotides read TGCAGCGTTGAAGACGGACAGGGGGACGGCTATGGCTACACCTTC.

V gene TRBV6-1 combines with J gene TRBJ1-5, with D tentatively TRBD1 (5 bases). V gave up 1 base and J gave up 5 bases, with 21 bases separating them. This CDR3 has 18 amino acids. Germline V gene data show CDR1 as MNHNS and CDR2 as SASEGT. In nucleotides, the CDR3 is TGTGCCAGCAGTGAAGGAAAGCTTCCCGGGACTTCCTATCAGCCCCAGCATTTT. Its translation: CASSEGKLPGTSYQPQHF.

The CDR3 here is CASKPQASSNQPQHF. CDR3 nucleotides: TGCGCCAGCAAACCCCAGGCCAGTAGCAATCAGCCCCAGCATTTT. The V gene is TRBV23-1, the J gene TRBJ1-5; D call uncertain. TRBV23-1 belongs to the ORF category, with a function that is uncertain. The CDR3 loop spans 15 amino acids. Trimming pared 7 bases from V and 0 bases from J, leaving 13 bases between.

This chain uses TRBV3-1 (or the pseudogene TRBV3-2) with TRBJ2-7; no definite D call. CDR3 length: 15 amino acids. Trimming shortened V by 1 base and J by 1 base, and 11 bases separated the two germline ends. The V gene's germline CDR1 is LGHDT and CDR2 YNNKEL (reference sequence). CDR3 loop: CASSQVLDGSYEQYF. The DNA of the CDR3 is TGTGCCAGCAGCCAAGTTCTCGACGGTTCCTACGAGCAGTACTTC.

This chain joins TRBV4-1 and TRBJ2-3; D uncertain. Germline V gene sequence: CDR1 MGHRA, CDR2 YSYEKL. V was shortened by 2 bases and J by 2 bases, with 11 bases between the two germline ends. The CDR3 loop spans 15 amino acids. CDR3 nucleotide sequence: TGCGCCAGCAGCCAACTTGACACCTACACAGATACGCAGTATTTT. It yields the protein CASSQLDTYTDTQYF.

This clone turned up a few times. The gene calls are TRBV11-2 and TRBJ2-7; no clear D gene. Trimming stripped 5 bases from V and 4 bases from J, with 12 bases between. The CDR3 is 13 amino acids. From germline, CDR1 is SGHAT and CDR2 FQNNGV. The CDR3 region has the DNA TGTGCCAGCAGCACCCCGTCCGGTTACGAGCAGTACTTC. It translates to CASSTPSGYEQYF.

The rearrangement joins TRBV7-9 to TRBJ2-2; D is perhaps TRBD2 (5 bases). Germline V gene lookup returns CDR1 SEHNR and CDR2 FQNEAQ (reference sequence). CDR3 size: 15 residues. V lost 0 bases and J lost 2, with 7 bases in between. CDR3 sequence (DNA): TGTGCCAGCAGCTTAGCGACGGGAAACACCGGGGAGCTGTTTTTT. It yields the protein CASSLATGNTGELFF.

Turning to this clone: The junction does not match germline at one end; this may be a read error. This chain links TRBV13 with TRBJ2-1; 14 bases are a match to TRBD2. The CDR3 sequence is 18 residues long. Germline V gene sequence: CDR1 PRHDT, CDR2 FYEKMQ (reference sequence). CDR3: CASSSRLAGGLSYHEQFF. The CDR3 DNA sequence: TGTGCCAGCAGCTCCAGACTAGCGGGGGGGCTCTCCTACCATGAGCAGTTCTTC.

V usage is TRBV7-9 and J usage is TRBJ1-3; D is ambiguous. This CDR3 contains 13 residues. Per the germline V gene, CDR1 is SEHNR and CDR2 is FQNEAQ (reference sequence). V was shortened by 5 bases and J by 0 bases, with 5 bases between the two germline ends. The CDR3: CASSASSGNTIYF. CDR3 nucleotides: TGTGCCAGCAGCGCCAGCTCTGGAAACACCATATATTTT.

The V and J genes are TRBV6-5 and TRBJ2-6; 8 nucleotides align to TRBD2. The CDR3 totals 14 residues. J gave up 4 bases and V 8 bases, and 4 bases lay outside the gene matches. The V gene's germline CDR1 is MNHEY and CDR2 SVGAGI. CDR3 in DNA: TGTGCCAGCGGCGGGGGGCTCGGGGCCAACGTCCTGACTTTC. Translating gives CASGGGLGANVLTF.

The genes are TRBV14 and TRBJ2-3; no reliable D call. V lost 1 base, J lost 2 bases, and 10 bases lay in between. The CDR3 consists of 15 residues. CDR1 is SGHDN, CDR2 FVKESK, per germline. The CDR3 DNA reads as TGTGCCAGCAGCCAAGGGCCCAGATACACAGATACGCAGTATTTT. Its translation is CASSQGPRYTDTQYF.

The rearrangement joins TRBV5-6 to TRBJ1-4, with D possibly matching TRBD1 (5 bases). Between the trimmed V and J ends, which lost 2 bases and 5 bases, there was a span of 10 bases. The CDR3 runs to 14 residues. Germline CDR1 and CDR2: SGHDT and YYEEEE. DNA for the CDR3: TGTGCCAGCAGCTTCCCGCAGGGAAATGAAAAACTGTTTTTT. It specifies CASSFPQGNEKLFF.

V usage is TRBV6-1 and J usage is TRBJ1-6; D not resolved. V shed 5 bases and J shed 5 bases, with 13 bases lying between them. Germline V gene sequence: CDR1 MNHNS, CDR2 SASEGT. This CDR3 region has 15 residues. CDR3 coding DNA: TGTGCCAGCAGTCCCACGGGCCAGGATAATTCACCCCTCCACTTT. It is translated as CASSPTGQDNSPLHF.

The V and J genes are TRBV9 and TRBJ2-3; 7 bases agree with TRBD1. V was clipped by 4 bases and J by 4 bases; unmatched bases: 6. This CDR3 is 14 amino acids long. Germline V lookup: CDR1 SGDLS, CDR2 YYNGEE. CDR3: CASSPGTAPDTQYF. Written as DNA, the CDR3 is TGTGCCAGCAGCCCGGGGACAGCTCCAGATACGCAGTATTTT.

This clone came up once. The CDR3 coding sequence is TGTGCCACCAGCAGACCGGGGGGCGCAGATACGCAGTATTTT. It specifies CATSRPGGADTQYF. V is TRBV15 and J is TRBJ2-3; D is perhaps TRBD2 (7 bases). Germline V gives CDR1 LNHNV, CDR2 YYDKDF (reference sequence). Between the trimmed V and J ends, which lost 2 bases and 4 bases, there was a span of 10 bases. The CDR3 is made up of 14 amino acids.

Here the CDR3 DNA reads TGCGCCAGCAGCCTGTCGGTTAGCAGCGGGGGGATGAATGAGCAGTTCTTC. This translates into CASSLSVSSGGMNEQFF. This sequence joins TRBV4-3 and TRBJ2-1; 9 bases are a match to TRBD2. Trimming took 4 bases from V and 7 from J; bases not matched to a gene: 14. Per germline, CDR1 LGHNA and CDR2 YSLEER. The CDR3 loop spans 17 amino acids.

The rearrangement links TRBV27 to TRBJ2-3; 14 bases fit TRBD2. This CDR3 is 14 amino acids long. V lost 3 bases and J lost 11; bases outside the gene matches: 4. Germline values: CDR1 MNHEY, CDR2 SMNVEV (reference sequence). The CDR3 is CASSFETSGGEQYF. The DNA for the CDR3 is TGTGCCAGCAGTTTTGAGACTAGCGGGGGGGAGCAGTATTTT.

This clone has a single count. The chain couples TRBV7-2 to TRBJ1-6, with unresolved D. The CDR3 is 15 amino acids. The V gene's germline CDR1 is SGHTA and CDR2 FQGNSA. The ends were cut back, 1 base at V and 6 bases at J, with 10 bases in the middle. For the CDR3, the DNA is TGTGCCAGCAGCTTAGTATGGCGGGGTAATTCACCCCTCCACTTT. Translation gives CASSLVWRGNSPLHF.

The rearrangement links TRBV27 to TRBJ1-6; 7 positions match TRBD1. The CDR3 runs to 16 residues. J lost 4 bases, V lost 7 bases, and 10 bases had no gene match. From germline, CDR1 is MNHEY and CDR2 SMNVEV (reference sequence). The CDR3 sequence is CASKNSPGQYNSPLHF. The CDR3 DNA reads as TGTGCCAGCAAAAATAGCCCGGGACAGTATAATTCACCCCTCCACTTT.

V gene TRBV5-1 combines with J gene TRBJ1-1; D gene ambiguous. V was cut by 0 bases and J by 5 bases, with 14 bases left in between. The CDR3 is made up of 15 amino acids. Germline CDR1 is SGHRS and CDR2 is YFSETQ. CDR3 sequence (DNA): TGCGCCAGCAGCTTGGCCAACTCGCCGAGTACTGAAGCTTTCTTT. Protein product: CASSLANSPSTEAFF.

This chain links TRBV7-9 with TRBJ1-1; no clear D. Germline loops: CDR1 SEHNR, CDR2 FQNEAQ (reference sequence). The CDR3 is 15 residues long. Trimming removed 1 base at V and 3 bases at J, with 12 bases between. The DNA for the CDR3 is TGTGCCAGCAGCTTAGGTGGTAGAGGGCACACTGAAGCTTTCTTT. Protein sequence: CASSLGGRGHTEAFF.